This TCR beta chain comes out of a study of shared clonotypes between healthy human individuals. The repertoire was sequenced with immunoSEQ multiplex PCR; TCRdb's copy has only in-frame clones and lacks some. The sample records around 1,000,000 clones, 60% to 80% being singletons. The CDR3 sequence is 12 residues long. Germline assignment: CDR1 MNHEY and CDR2 SMNVEV (reference sequence). V was trimmed by 8 bases and J by 4 bases, leaving 11 bases between them. This TCR derives from a young man in good health. Some clones in this sample may be carry-over from other donors' samples. J is TRBJ1-2 and V is TRBV27; no clear D. Sequencing was carried out using memory CD4+ T cells from PBMCs. Noted subset: CD45RA-negative fraction. The CDR3 DNA reads as TGTGCCAGCCGGCCCGAGGGCTATGGCTACACCTTC. This translates into CASRPEGYGYTF.